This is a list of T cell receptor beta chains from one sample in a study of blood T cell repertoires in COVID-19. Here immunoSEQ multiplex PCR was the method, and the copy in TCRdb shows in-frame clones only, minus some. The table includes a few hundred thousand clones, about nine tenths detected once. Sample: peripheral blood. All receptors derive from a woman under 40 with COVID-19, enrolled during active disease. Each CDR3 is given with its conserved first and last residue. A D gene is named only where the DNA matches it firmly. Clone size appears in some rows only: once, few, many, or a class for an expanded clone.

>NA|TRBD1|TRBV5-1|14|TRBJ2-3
CASRPQGSTDTQYF
TGCGCCAGCAGGCCACAGGGGAGCACAGATACGCAGTATTTT
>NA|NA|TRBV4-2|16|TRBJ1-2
CASSLGLRPGEYGYTF
TGTGCCAGCAGCCTCGGCCTCAGGCCAGGGGAGTATGGCTACACCTTC
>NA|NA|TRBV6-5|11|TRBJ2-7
CASSGRYEQYF
TGTGCCAGCAGCGGGAGATACGAGCAGTACTTC
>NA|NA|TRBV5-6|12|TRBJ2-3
CASSKEGDTQYF
TGTGCCAGCAGCAAGGAGGGAGATACGCAGTATTTT
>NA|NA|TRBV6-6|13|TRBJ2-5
CASVWPGEETQYF
TGTGCCAGCGTATGGCCGGGGGAAGAGACCCAGTACTTC
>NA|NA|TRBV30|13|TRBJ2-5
CAWSGALQETQYF
TGTGCCTGGAGTGGGGCCCTCCAGGAGACCCAGTACTTC
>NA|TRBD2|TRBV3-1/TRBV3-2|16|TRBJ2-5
CASLGGAAGVPETQYF
TGTGCCAGCCTGGGAGGAGCAGCGGGAGTACCAGAGACCCAGTACTTC
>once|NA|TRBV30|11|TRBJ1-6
CAWSAGRTLHF
TGTGCCTGGAGTGCAGGGAGGACCCTCCACTTT
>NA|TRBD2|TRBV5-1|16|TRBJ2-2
CASNLAGGRGTGELFF
TGCGCCAGCAACCTAGCGGGAGGGCGTGGCACCGGGGAGCTGTTTTTT
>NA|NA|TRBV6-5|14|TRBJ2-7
CASSSRDNSYEQYF
TGTGCCAGCAGTAGTCGGGACAACTCCTACGAGCAGTACTTC
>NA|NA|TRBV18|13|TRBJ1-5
CASSPYGGGPQHF
TGTGCCAGCTCACCATACGGGGGTGGGCCCCAGCATTTT
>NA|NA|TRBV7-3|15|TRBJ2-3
CASSLTRTDTDTQYF
TGTGCCAGCAGCTTAACGAGGACAGACACAGATACGCAGTATTTT
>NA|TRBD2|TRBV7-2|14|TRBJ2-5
CASSFGLAEETQYF
TGTGCCAGCAGCTTCGGACTAGCGGAAGAGACCCAGTACTTC
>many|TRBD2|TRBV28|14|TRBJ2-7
CASDGLAGSYEQYF
TGTGCCAGCGACGGACTAGCGGGGTCCTACGAGCAGTACTTC
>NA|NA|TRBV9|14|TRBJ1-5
CASSPVGRRQPQHF
TGTGCCAGCAGCCCGGTGGGGCGCAGACAGCCCCAGCATTTT